This T cell receptor beta chain was sequenced during a study of OX40 agonist ivuxolimab in advanced cancers. As for the study more broadly: Ivuxolimab was an agonistic, fully human IgG2 monoclonal antibody directed against OX40 (CD134), a costimulatory receptor. The dose-escalation cohort was approximately 83% male with a mean age of about 60 years, ranging from roughly 23 to 85. Partial responses occurred in three dose-escalation patients, of whom one had hepatocellular carcinoma and two had cutaneous melanoma. Intravenous ivuxolimab was administered to patients every 2 weeks at six dose levels: 0.01, 0.1, 0.3, 1.5, 3 and 10 mg/kg. The paper describes the monotherapy dose-escalation part (N ≈ 49 patients) of the phase I trial of ivuxolimab. Patients were allowed to have had prior anti-PD-1, anti-PD-L1 or anti-CTLA-4 therapy, and approximately 40% of the dose-escalation patients had previously received checkpoint inhibitors. The purpose of peripheral TCRbeta sequencing was to test whether ivuxolimab changed TCR sequence diversity and led to clonal T-cell expansion. Of the approximately 53 patients in dose escalation, some 19 had hepatocellular carcinoma, roughly 15 had melanoma, 9 had renal cell carcinoma and 9 had head and neck cancer. Broader findings and caveats from the paper: The antigen specificity of the clonally expanded peripheral T cells was not determined. After ivuxolimab, CD8+ T cells had more expanded clones than CD4+ T cells on average. Low levels of normalized T-cell clonal expansion were also seen in some nonresponding patients. At doses of 0.1 to 3.0 mg/kg, clonal expansion of both CD4+ and CD8+ T cells in blood was seen between baseline and week 6. In partial responders in the 0.1-3.0 mg/kg groups, normalized peripheral clonal expansion was found to be among the lowest, especially among CD8+ T cells.

For this chain, trimming is 8 bases at the V end and 4 bases at the J end, and the number of junction bases without a gene match is 6. From the cysteine through the phenylalanine, the CDR3 covers 14 amino acids. Only CDR3 DNA is held: 42 bases, read in frame from base 1. Reading the germline V gene gives CDR1 MNHNS and CDR2 SASEGT. Genomic DNA was extracted from sorted cells for sequencing of the TCRbeta CDR3 region. The immunoSEQ Assay was used to sequence the TCRbeta CDR3 regions. The source is immuneACCESS, and TCRdb retained only in-frame sequences with V and J called. Part of the clones is not carried over; for the studies checked, unresolved V genes explain less than half of this, and the remainder is unexplained. The sample yields 15,000 to 25,000 clones; roughly 80% were counted once. More than 13% of the sample is held by the ten biggest clonotypes. The trial excluded patients who had a history of autoimmune disease or who were on systemic immunosuppression. Peripheral blood for TCR sequencing was drawn from every dose cohort at baseline, at cycle 4 day 1 and at cycle 7 day 1. The samples were taken from a phase I, first-in-human, multicenter, open-label dose-escalation trial of ivuxolimab. Adults with locally advanced or metastatic head and neck squamous cell, hepatocellular, melanoma or renal cell carcinoma were enrolled in the trial. Before TCR sequencing, CD4+ T cells and CD8+ T cells were sorted from peripheral blood as separate populations.

About this clone itself: Its antigen remains undetermined. No clone much larger than this one lies a single base away; base qualities are absent.

This clonotype was sampled from an adult with an advanced solid tumor such as melanoma, head and neck, liver or kidney cancer. Material: CD4+ or CD8+ T cells sorted from blood, obtained in a trial of the OX40 agonist ivuxolimab. The sequence links TRBV6-1 to TRBJ2-7, with TRBD1 identical over 12 junction bases. The nucleotide sequence reads as follows: TGTGCCAGCGACCGGGACAGGGGGCGATACGAGCAGTACTTC. Its protein product is CASDRDRGRYEQYF.